What follows are 19 T cell receptor beta chains derived from one specimen sequenced in a study of OX40 agonist ivuxolimab in advanced cancers. Profiling relied on immunoSEQ multiplex PCR, and the TCRdb table lists in-frame clones only, not all of them. Here the sample spans some 70,000 clones, just over 85% being singletons. The sample here was CD4+ or CD8+ T cells sorted from blood, taken in a trial of the OX40 agonist ivuxolimab. These receptors all come from an adult with an advanced solid tumor such as melanoma, head and neck, liver or kidney cancer.

The chain is built from TRBV11-2 and TRBJ2-1; unclear D gene. The germline V and J ends were trimmed by 5 bases and 6 bases, with 14 bases remaining between them. From germline, CDR1 is SGHAT and CDR2 FQNNGV. This CDR3 has 14 residues. The DNA for the CDR3 is TGTGCCAGCAGCCCCCTGGGCCTGCCCAATGAGCAGTTCTTC. Protein: CASSPLGLPNEQFF. The variable domain in full, with the rest retrieved from reference TRBV11-2 and TRBJ2-1, is EAGVAQSPRYKIIEKRQSVAFWCNPISGHATLYWYQQILGQGPKLLIQFQNNGVVDDSQLPKDRFSAERLKGVDSTLKIQPAKLEDSAVYLCASSPLGLPNEQFFGPGTRLTVL.

V and J are TRBV10-3 and TRBJ1-6; 7 bases are shared with TRBD1. This CDR3 has 15 residues. V lost 6 bases to trimming and J lost 8 bases; unmatched junction nucleotides: 10. Germline assignment: CDR1 ENHRY and CDR2 SYGVKD. CDR3 DNA sequence: TGTGCCATCAGGGAAAGGGGGCTCATGGATTCACCCCTCCACTTT. This translates into CAIRERGLMDSPLHF.

The chain combines TRBV5-1 with TRBJ2-5; D remains unclear. Germline V lookup: CDR1 SGHRS, CDR2 YFSETQ. The ends were cut back, 5 bases at V and 0 bases at J, with 5 bases in the middle. The CDR3 sequence is 12 residues long. CDR3 sequence reads: CASRGNQETQYF. CDR3 DNA: TGCGCCAGCAGGGGGAACCAAGAGACCCAGTACTTC.

This clone is medium-sized. The genes are TRBV10-3 and TRBJ1-1, with D tentatively TRBD1 (6 bases). V was cut by 11 bases and J by 11 bases, with 24 bases left in between. Germline CDR1 and CDR2: ENHRY and SYGVKD. The CDR3 has 13 residues. In nucleotides, the CDR3 is TGTGCCGCAAAAGCGGGGGGCAGGGAATCGGCTTTCTTT. It encodes CAAKAGGRESAFF.

The DNA of the CDR3 is TGTGCTAGTGGTTCCCACCTAGAAAACACCATATATTTT. Translating gives CASGSHLENTIYF. This rearrangement joins TRBV12-5 to TRBJ1-3; D is undetermined. Trimming stripped 4 bases from V and 6 bases from J, with 10 bases between. This CDR3 has 13 residues. Per the germline V gene, CDR1 is LGHNT and CDR2 is FRNRAP.

This chain links TRBV4-1 with TRBJ1-1; the match to TRBD1 covers 9 bases. From germline, CDR1 is MGHRA and CDR2 YSYEKL. V trimming: 4 bases; J trimming: 0 bases; junction bases outside the gene matches: 3. CDR3 length equals 15 residues. The CDR3 coding sequence is TGCGCCAGCAGCCGAGGACAGGGGATGAACACTGAAGCTTTCTTT. Encoded protein: CASSRGQGMNTEAFF.

This chain joins TRBV6-5 and TRBJ1-2; no clear D. Deletions cut 7 bases from V and 4 bases from J, with 13 bases between. CDR3 length equals 13 residues. CDR1 and CDR2 from the germline V gene are MNHEY and SVGAGI. CDR3 nucleotides: TGTGCCAGCAAGACCCCCGCGGGCTATGGCTACACCTTC. Its protein is CASKTPAGYGYTF.

The genes are TRBV21-1 and TRBJ1-1; the D call in the table, TRBD1, was not verified against the DNA. TRBV21-1 is given as a pseudogene. CDR3 size: 15 residues. The CDR3 reads CASSNIRGRNTEAFF. The DNA for the CDR3 is TGTGCCAGCAGCAATATAAGGGGGCGGAACACTGAAGCTTTCTTT.

The chain employs TRBV14 and TRBJ1-4, with TRBD1 matching 9 bases. From germline, CDR1 is SGHDN and CDR2 FVKESK. The CDR3 spans 15 residues. V trimming: 4 bases; J trimming: 4 bases; junction bases outside the gene matches: 4. CDR3 protein: CASSRRGQGNEKLFF. The CDR3 DNA sequence: TGTGCCAGCAGCCGGAGGGGACAGGGTAATGAAAAACTGTTTTTT.

The gene calls are TRBV7-2 and TRBJ1-1; D is ambiguous. The germline V and J ends were trimmed by 5 bases and 1 base, with 8 bases remaining between them. The germline V gene encodes CDR1 SGHTA and CDR2 FQGNSA. The CDR3 runs 13 residues. For the CDR3, the DNA is TGTGCCAGCAGCATCGGACGGAACACTGAAGCTTTCTTT. This encodes CASSIGRNTEAFF.

The chain has TRBV10-3 and TRBJ1-6; 8 bases line up with TRBD1. J lost 7 bases, V lost 5 bases, and 4 bases had no gene match. This CDR3 is 14 amino acids long. Germline CDR1 is ENHRY and CDR2 is SYGVKD. In nucleotides, the CDR3 is TGTGCCATCAGTTGGGACAGGTCAAATTCACCCCTCCACTTT. As protein: CAISWDRSNSPLHF.

J is TRBJ2-3 and V is TRBV5-1; D tentatively fits TRBD1 or TRBD2 (5 bases each). The germline CDR1 and CDR2 sequences are SGHRS and YFSETQ. The V gene lost 10 bases and the J gene lost 5 bases, with 17 bases spanning the gap. This CDR3 spans 13 amino acids. CDR3 residues: CASAGSGEDTQYF. The CDR3 DNA sequence: TGCGCCTCCGCAGGGTCCGGGGAAGATACGCAGTATTTT.

The J gene is TRBJ1-6, the V gene TRBV7-9; 7 bases are a match to TRBD1. J was trimmed by 0 bases and V by 5 bases; bases with no gene match: 10. Germline V CDR1 and CDR2: SEHNR, FQNEAQ (reference sequence). The CDR3 is made up of 18 amino acids. The CDR3 here is CASSLGTETSSYNSPLHF. In DNA form, the CDR3 reads TGTGCCAGCAGCCTAGGGACAGAGACTAGCTCCTATAATTCACCCCTCCACTTT. Supplemented by reference TRBV7-9 and TRBJ1-6, the full variable domain reads DTGVSQNPRHKITKRGQNVTFRCDPISEHNRLYWYRQTLGQGPEFLTYFQNEAQLEKSRLLSDRFSAERPKGSFSTLEIQRTEQGDSAMYLCASSLGTETSSYNSPLHFGNGTRLTVT.

V gene TRBV7-3 combines with J gene TRBJ2-3, with D perhaps TRBD2 (6 bases). CDR1 is SGHTA and CDR2 is FQGTGA in the germline V gene. The CDR3 runs to 15 residues. V was shortened by 1 base and J by 4 bases, with 12 bases between the two germline ends. CDR3: CASSLMGRGPDTQYF. In nucleotides, the CDR3 is TGTGCCAGCAGCTTAATGGGGCGGGGCCCAGATACGCAGTATTTT.

This rearrangement joins TRBV30 to TRBJ2-4; TRBD2 matches 7 bases. In germline, CDR1 is GTSNPN, CDR2 SVGIG (reference sequence). The CDR3 consists of 15 residues. V lost 6 bases, J lost 1 base, and 9 bases stayed unmatched. Here the CDR3 reads CACTNGRGAKNIQYF. The CDR3 DNA follows: TGTGCCTGCACAAACGGGCGGGGGGCCAAAAACATTCAGTACTTC.

This clone was seen a few times. J is TRBJ2-5 and V is TRBV4-2; weak D call: TRBD1 (6 bases). The germline V gene has CDR1 LGHNA and CDR2 YNFKEQ. CDR3 length: 16 amino acids. The V gene lost 1 base and the J gene lost 4 bases, with 16 bases spanning the gap. In nucleotides, the CDR3 is TGTGCCAGCAGCCAAGGCCCCAGGGGCCCTGGAGAGACCCAGTACTTC. Translating gives CASSQGPRGPGETQYF.

This chain links TRBV18 with TRBJ1-4, with D possibly being TRBD1 (5 bases). The CDR3 runs to 13 residues. Germline CDR1 and CDR2: KGHSH and LQKENI. With 3 bases removed from V and 8 bases from J, the gap between germline ends came to 10 bases. The CDR3 loop is CASSPTRGEKLFF. In nucleotides, the CDR3 is TGTGCCAGCTCACCTACAAGGGGAGAAAAACTGTTTTTT.

V usage is TRBV7-2 and J usage is TRBJ1-5; the match to TRBD1 covers 7 bases. CDR3 length: 16 amino acids. CDR1 is SGHTA and CDR2 is FQGNSA in the germline V gene. Germline trimming cut 5 bases from V and 0 bases from J; bases unmatched to any gene: 7. The CDR3 coding sequence is TGTGCCAGCAGCGCCCCGGGACAGTATAGCAATCAGCCCCAGCATTTT. This sequence encodes CASSAPGQYSNQPQHF. Drawing the rest from reference TRBV7-2 and TRBJ1-5, the complete variable domain is GAGVSQSPSNKVTEKGKDVELRCDPISGHTALYWYRQSLGQGLEFLIYFQGNSAPDKSGLPSDRFSAERTGGSVSTLTIQRTQQEDSAVYLCASSAPGQYSNQPQHFGDGTRLSIL.

In this sample, this clone turned up once. The V gene is TRBV25-1, the J gene TRBJ1-1; D remains ambiguous. With 2 bases removed from V and 0 bases from J, the gap between germline ends came to 7 bases. The CDR3 length is 14 residues. Germline V gives CDR1 MGHDK, CDR2 SYGVNS. Here the CDR3 DNA reads TGTGCCAGCAGTGAAGTCGGACTGAACACTGAAGCTTTCTTT. This translates into CASSEVGLNTEAFF.